One and the same sample provided the 31 T cell receptor beta chains below, sequenced in a study of T cells in Graves' hyperthyroidism and ophthalmopathy. Using RNA transcripts as the source, TCR beta CDR3 regions were amplified. Carried out on the TCR CDR3, a first-round RT-PCR used the HTBI primer set. TCRdb re-called the multiplex PCR reads through MiXCR, storing one row per CDR3 protein. The table has about 640,000 distinct CDR3 sequences, under 25% seen once. The sequencing sample was made of blood. The source of these receptors is a man aged 30 to 39 with Graves' ophthalmopathy.

This clonotype has a count of ten or more. The chain has TRBV28 and TRBJ2-1; 8 nucleotides line up with TRBD2. Germline V gives CDR1 MDHEN, CDR2 SYDVKM. V dropped 5 bases and J dropped 8; count of bases not matched to a gene: 14. The CDR3 runs to 16 residues. The CDR3 sequence: CASSPKGLAGGHEQFF. CDR3 nucleotides: TGTGCCAGCAGTCCCAAAGGACTAGCCGGGGGACATGAGCAGTTCTTC.

A single count supports this clonotype. This rearrangement joins TRBV5-1 to TRBJ2-7, with 15 nucleotides matching TRBD2. This CDR3 is built from 17 residues. J lost 2 bases, V lost 2 bases, and 5 bases had no gene match. Germline loops: CDR1 SGHRS, CDR2 YFSETQ. The CDR3 loop reads CASSFGLAGGGAYEQYF. The DNA for the CDR3 is TGCGCCAGCAGCTTTGGACTAGCGGGAGGGGGCGCCTACGAGCAGTACTTC.

This clonotype was detected only a few times. The J gene is TRBJ1-5, the V gene TRBV27; TRBD1 might be the D (5 bases). The CDR3 has 13 residues. Trimming removed 5 bases at V and 10 bases at J, with 15 bases between. Germline CDR1 is MNHEY and CDR2 is SMNVEV (reference sequence). CDR3 coding DNA: TGTGCCAGCAGTGTGACAGAGGACCGACCCCAGCATTTT. Translating it yields CASSVTEDRPQHF.

V is TRBV30 and J is TRBJ2-5, with D possibly matching TRBD2 (6 bases). The ends were cut back, 0 bases at V and 4 bases at J, with 9 bases in the middle. The CDR3 sequence is 13 residues long. Germline V gene lookup returns CDR1 GTSNPN and CDR2 SVGIG (reference sequence). The CDR3 loop reads CAWSVTGVETQYF. CDR3 coding DNA: TGTGCCTGGAGTGTAACGGGAGTAGAGACCCAGTACTTC.

The V and J genes are TRBV30 and TRBJ1-1, with 7 nucleotides matching TRBD1. Germline trimming cut 5 bases from V and 4 bases from J; bases unmatched to any gene: 7. The CDR3 contains 13 residues. Germline V CDR1 and CDR2: GTSNPN, SVGIG (reference sequence). The DNA for the CDR3 is TGTGCCTGGCGTCAGGGGGGGAGCACTGAAGCTTTCTTT. Its protein product is CAWRQGGSTEAFF.

The chain links TRBV6-2 or TRBV6-3 to TRBJ2-7; 10 nucleotides line up with TRBD2. This CDR3 spans 18 amino acids. Germline loops: CDR1 MNHEY, CDR2 SVGEGT. J was trimmed by 3 bases and V by 2 bases; bases with no gene match: 13. CDR3 amino acids: CASSYGAASGRYHYEQYF. The CDR3, as DNA: TGTGCCAGCAGTTACGGCGCTGCTAGCGGGAGATACCACTACGAGCAGTACTTC.

The rearrangement joins TRBV6-2 or TRBV6-3 to TRBJ2-1, with D perhaps matching TRBD2 (6 bases). The CDR3 sequence is 14 residues long. Trimming removed 6 bases at V and 4 bases at J, with 13 bases between. Germline CDR1 reads MNHEY; CDR2 reads SVGEGT. CDR3 amino acids: CASSGWGVYNEQFF. CDR3 sequence (DNA): TGTGCCAGCAGCGGGTGGGGGGTTTACAATGAGCAGTTCTTC.

The table lists this clonotype with a few counts. V usage is TRBV30 and J usage is TRBJ1-3; D unresolved. Trimming removed 0 bases at V and 3 bases at J, with 9 bases between. Germline V gene lookup returns CDR1 GTSNPN and CDR2 SVGIG (reference sequence). This CDR3 contains 14 residues. CDR3 residues: CAWSVGLFGNTIYF. As DNA, the CDR3 is TGTGCCTGGAGTGTTGGCCTGTTTGGAAACACCATATATTTT.

This clonotype has just a few counts. The chain is built from TRBV11-2 and TRBJ2-4, with a weak D call TRBD2 (5 bases). Trimming removed 1 base at V and 8 bases at J, with 12 bases between. Germline CDR1 is SGHAT and CDR2 is FQNNGV. CDR3 length: 14 residues. CDR3 DNA: TGTGCCAGCAGCTTAGGACCGTTGCGGGACATTCAGTACTTC. This codes for CASSLGPLRDIQYF.

Note on this clonotype: Germline and junction disagree at one end, which may indicate a read error. The chain couples TRBV5-1 to TRBJ2-7; 13 bases align to TRBD2. CDR1 and CDR2 from the germline V gene are SGHRS and YFSETQ. The CDR3 consists of 17 residues. CDR3 DNA: TGTGCCAGCAGCTTGGGGACTAGCGGGGTCCCAATCTACGAGCAGTACTTC. It yields the protein CASSLGTSGVPIYEQYF.

This clonotype came up many times. The gene calls are TRBV4-2 and TRBJ2-7, with D unresolved. The CDR3 loop spans 12 amino acids. V lost 0 bases to trimming and J lost 3 bases, with 3 bases between them. Germline V lookup: CDR1 LGHNA, CDR2 YNFKEQ. The CDR3 nucleotides are TGTGCCAGCAGCCAAGACCGCTACGAGCAGTACTTC. Its translation is CASSQDRYEQYF.

V is TRBV28 and J is TRBJ2-2; 13 bases agree with TRBD2. There are 16 residues in the CDR3. The germline V gene has CDR1 MDHEN and CDR2 SYDVKM. V shed 5 bases and J 2 bases; nucleotides not matched to a gene: 2. The CDR3 reads CASSRTSGSNTGELFF. The CDR3 coding sequence is TGTGCCAGCAGTCGGACTAGCGGGAGCAACACCGGGGAGCTGTTTTTT.

This clonotype is a singleton in its sample. The chain has TRBV2 and TRBJ1-4; D is possibly TRBD1 (5 bases). The CDR3 is 15 amino acids. The ends were cut back, 1 base at V and 5 bases at J, with 11 bases in the middle. Germline CDR1 and CDR2: SNHLY and FYNNEI. Here the CDR3 reads CASSEEGVVNEKLFF. CDR3 in DNA: TGTGCCAGCAGTGAAGAAGGGGTAGTGAATGAAAAACTGTTTTTT.

This clonotype was seen many times. In DNA form, the CDR3 reads TGTGCCAGCAGCCCCAGACAGGGGAGTATGTACACTGAAGCTTTCTTT. This encodes CASSPRQGSMYTEAFF. The chain couples TRBV28 to TRBJ1-1; 8 nucleotides align to TRBD1. The CDR3 has 16 residues. V shed 6 bases, J shed 3 bases, and the junction held 12 bases outside the gene matches. The germline V gene encodes CDR1 MDHEN and CDR2 SYDVKM.

As for this clonotype: This is likely a read error, given that the CDR3 carries no conserved phenylalanine or tryptophan at its end. CDR3 amino acids: CASSGDIGIGEQYL. The DNA for the CDR3 is TGTGCCAGCAGCGGGGACATTGGAATTGGCGAGCAGTACCTC. J is TRBJ2-7 and V is TRBV27, with D maybe TRBD1 (6 bases). Germline loops: CDR1 MNHEY, CDR2 SMNVEV (reference sequence). V shed 6 bases and J shed 6 bases, with 18 bases lying between them. This CDR3 region has 14 residues.

There are many counts of this clonotype. V usage is TRBV3-1 and J usage is TRBJ2-1, with D possibly being TRBD1 or TRBD2 (6 bases each). CDR1 and CDR2 from the germline V gene are LGHDT and YNNKEL (reference sequence). The length of the CDR3 is 13 residues. V lost 10 bases and J lost 9, with 19 bases in between. CDR3 residues: CATRGRGGGEQFF. In DNA, the CDR3 is TGTGCCACCCGGGGTCGAGGGGGAGGTGAGCAGTTCTTC.

The V call is TRBV5-1, the J call TRBJ2-1; D gene uncertain. This CDR3 has 13 residues. Trimming removed 0 bases from V and 6 bases from J, with 7 bases in between. Germline values: CDR1 SGHRS, CDR2 YFSETQ. The CDR3 sequence is CASSLEVFNEQFF. The CDR3 DNA is TGCGCCAGCAGCTTGGAAGTTTTCAATGAGCAGTTCTTC.

In regard to this clonotype: A read error may explain this, as a much larger clone is one base away. V is TRBV2 and J is TRBJ2-7; D may be TRBD1 or TRBD2 (5 bases each). The CDR3 has 13 residues. Germline CDR1 SNHLY, CDR2 FYNNEI. The chain's CDR3 is CSSSVKGSYEQYF. The CDR3 bases are TGTTCCAGCAGTGTAAAGGGGAGTTACGAGCAGTACTTC.

This clonotype appeared many times. V usage is TRBV27 and J usage is TRBJ1-2, with TRBD1 as a possible D gene (6 bases). Germline V gives CDR1 MNHEY, CDR2 SMNVEV (reference sequence). The ends were cut back, 5 bases at V and 10 bases at J, with 17 bases in the middle. The CDR3 consists of 13 residues. Written as DNA, the CDR3 is TGTGCCAGCAGTCCCAGTCCAGGGGTTCCCTACACCTTC. It is translated as CASSPSPGVPYTF.

This chain links TRBV7-9 with TRBJ2-5; D remains unclear. Germline assignment: CDR1 SEHNR and CDR2 FQNEAQ (reference sequence). This CDR3 is built from 14 residues. V was trimmed by 0 bases and J by 4 bases, leaving 9 bases between them. This chain's CDR3 is CASSLAGPLETQYF. For the CDR3, the DNA is TGTGCCAGCAGCTTAGCTGGACCCTTAGAGACCCAGTACTTC.

This clonotype was detected a few times. This chain uses TRBV7-3 with TRBJ2-2, with D possibly TRBD1 on 5 matching bases. The V end lost 2 bases, the J end lost 4 bases, and 8 bases lay between the germline ends. CDR1 is SGHTA, CDR2 FQGTGA, per germline. The CDR3 length is 14 residues. The CDR3 reads CASSLQGSTGELFF. CDR3 DNA sequence: TGTGCCAGCAGCTTACAGGGCAGCACCGGGGAGCTGTTTTTT.

This clonotype was detected ten times or more. The rearrangement links TRBV28 to TRBJ2-3; D is unclear. Trimming stripped 2 bases from V and 6 bases from J, with 12 bases between. This CDR3 has 14 residues. Germline loops: CDR1 MDHEN, CDR2 SYDVKM. The CDR3 bases are TGTGCCAGCAGTTTAGATCCGGGCCCCGATACGCAGTATTTT. This encodes CASSLDPGPDTQYF.

The V call is TRBV4-1, the J call TRBJ1-1; 9 nucleotides align to TRBD1. Germline CDR1 MGHRA, CDR2 YSYEKL. CDR3 size: 14 residues. Trimming removed 1 base from V and 3 bases from J; junction bases left unmatched: 0. The CDR3 DNA reads TGCGCCAGCAGCCAAGGGGACAGGGACACTGAAGCTTTCTTT. Residues: CASSQGDRDTEAFF.

The gene calls are TRBV20-1 and TRBJ2-3; D remains ambiguous. The germline gives CDR1 DFQATT, CDR2 SNEGSKA (reference sequence). Trimming pared 2 bases from V and 3 bases from J, leaving 12 bases between. This CDR3 has 14 amino acids. In nucleotides, the CDR3 is TGCAGTGCTAGAAGTAGCTCAAGAACAGATACGCAGTATTTT. Its translation: CSARSSSRTDTQYF.

The chain links TRBV24-1 to TRBJ2-5; D is ambiguous. Germline assignment: CDR1 KGHDR and CDR2 SFDVKD. V was shortened by 1 base and J by 2 bases, with 10 bases between the two germline ends. The CDR3 loop spans 15 amino acids. The CDR3 loop is CATSDFVAGQETQYF. Written as DNA, the CDR3 is TGTGCCACCAGTGATTTTGTCGCAGGTCAAGAGACCCAGTACTTC.

This clonotype was counted only a few times. The gene calls are TRBV9 and TRBJ2-7; 8 bases match TRBD2. Trimming took 0 bases from V and 4 from J; bases not matched to a gene: 6. CDR3 length: 15 amino acids. Germline values: CDR1 SGDLS, CDR2 YYNGEE. CDR3 coding DNA: TGTGCCAGCAGCGTAGTACCCCTAGCGGGTTACGAGCAGTACTTC. Translating gives CASSVVPLAGYEQYF.

The chain combines TRBV4-1 with TRBJ2-3; tentatively, D is TRBD2 (5 bases). Deletions cut 0 bases from V and 2 bases from J, with 9 bases between. The CDR3 is 15 residues long. The germline gives CDR1 MGHRA, CDR2 YSYEKL. The CDR3 is CASSQETGFTDTQYF. For the CDR3, the DNA is TGCGCCAGCAGCCAAGAAACGGGGTTCACAGATACGCAGTATTTT.

In this sample, this clonotype turned up many times. V is TRBV3-1 and J is TRBJ1-1, with D hard to call. CDR1 and CDR2 from the germline V gene are LGHDT and YNNKEL (reference sequence). The CDR3 runs 14 residues. V was cut by 4 bases and J by 0 bases, with 9 bases left in between. CDR3 sequence: CASSPRTVNTEAFF. CDR3 sequence (DNA): TGTGCCAGCAGCCCCCGGACGGTGAACACTGAAGCTTTCTTT.

The chain joins TRBV29-1 to TRBJ1-1; D unresolved. V lost 5 bases and J 1 base, leaving 8 bases between the germline ends. The CDR3 spans 12 residues. CDR1 is SQVTM, CDR2 ANQGSEA, per germline. The DNA of the CDR3 is TGCAGCGTTTTTCGGGGGAACACTGAAGCTTTCTTT. Amino acid sequence: CSVFRGNTEAFF. The variable domain in full, completed from reference TRBV29-1 and TRBJ1-1, reads SAVISQKPSRDICQRGTSLTIQCQVDSQVTMMFWYRQQPGQSLTLIATANQGSEATYESGFVIDKFPISRPNLTFSTLTVSNMSPEDSSIYLCSVFRGNTEAFFGQGTRLTVV.

The rearrangement uses TRBV19 and TRBJ1-1, with D possibly matching TRBD1 (5 bases). V lost 8 bases and J 0 bases, leaving 16 bases between the germline ends. The CDR3 runs to 15 residues. CDR1 and CDR2 from the germline V gene are LNHDA and SQIVND (reference sequence). The CDR3 reads CASLNQGTMNTEAFF. In DNA form, the CDR3 reads TGTGCCAGTTTAAACCAGGGTACAATGAACACTGAAGCTTTCTTT.

There are many counts of this clonotype. The chain has TRBV28 and TRBJ2-1; a possible D gene is TRBD1 (5 bases). V was shortened by 6 bases and J by 0 bases, with 30 bases between the two germline ends. Germline values: CDR1 MDHEN, CDR2 SYDVKM. The CDR3 extends over 21 amino acids. CDR3 bases: TGTGCCAGCAGGCTAGGGGAACAAGGCGGCAAAGGTCCTAGCTCCTACAATGAGCAGTTCTTC. Its translation: CASRLGEQGGKGPSSYNEQFF.